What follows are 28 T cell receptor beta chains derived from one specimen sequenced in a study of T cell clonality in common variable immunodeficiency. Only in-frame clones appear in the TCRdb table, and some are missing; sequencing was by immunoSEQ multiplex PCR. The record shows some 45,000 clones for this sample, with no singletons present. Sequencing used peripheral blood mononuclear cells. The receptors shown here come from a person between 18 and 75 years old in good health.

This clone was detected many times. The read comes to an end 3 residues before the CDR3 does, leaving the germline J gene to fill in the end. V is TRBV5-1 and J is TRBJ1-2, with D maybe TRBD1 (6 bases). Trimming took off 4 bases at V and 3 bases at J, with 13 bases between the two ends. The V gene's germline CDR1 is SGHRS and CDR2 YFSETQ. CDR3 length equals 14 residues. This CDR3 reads CASSIGGVHYGYTF. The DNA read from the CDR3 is TGCGCCAGCAGCATAGGGGGAGTTCACTATGGC.

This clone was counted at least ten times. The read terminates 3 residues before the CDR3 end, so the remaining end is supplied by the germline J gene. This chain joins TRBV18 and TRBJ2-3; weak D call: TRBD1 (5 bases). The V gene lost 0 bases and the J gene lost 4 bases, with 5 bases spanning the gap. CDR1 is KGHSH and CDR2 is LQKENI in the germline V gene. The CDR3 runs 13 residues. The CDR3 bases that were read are TGTGCCAGCTCACCACCAGGGGCAGATACG. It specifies CASSPPGADT. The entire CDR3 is CASSPPGADTQYF.

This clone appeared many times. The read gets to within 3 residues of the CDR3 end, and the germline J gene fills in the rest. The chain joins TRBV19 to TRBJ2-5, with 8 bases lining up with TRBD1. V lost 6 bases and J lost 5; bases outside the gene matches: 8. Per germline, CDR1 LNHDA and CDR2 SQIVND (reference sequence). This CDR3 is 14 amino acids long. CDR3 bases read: TGTGCCAGTAGCCCCGGACAGGGTTGGGAGACC. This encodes CASSPGQGWET. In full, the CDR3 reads CASSPGQGWETQYF.

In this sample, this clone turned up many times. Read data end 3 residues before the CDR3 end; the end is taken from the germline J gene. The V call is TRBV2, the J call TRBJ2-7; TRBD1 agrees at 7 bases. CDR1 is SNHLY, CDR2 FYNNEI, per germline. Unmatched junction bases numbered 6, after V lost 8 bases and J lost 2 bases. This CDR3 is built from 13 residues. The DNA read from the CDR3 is TGTGCCAGCTCGAAAGGGGGCCCCTACGAG. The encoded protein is CASSKGGPYE. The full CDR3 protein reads CASSKGGPYEQYF. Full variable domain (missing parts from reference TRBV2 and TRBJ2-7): EPEVTQTPSHQVTQMGQEVILRCVPISNHLYFYWYRQILGQKVEFLVSFYNNEISEKSEIFDDQFSVERPDGSNFTLKIRSTKLEDSAMYFCASSKGGPYEQYFGPGTRLTVT.

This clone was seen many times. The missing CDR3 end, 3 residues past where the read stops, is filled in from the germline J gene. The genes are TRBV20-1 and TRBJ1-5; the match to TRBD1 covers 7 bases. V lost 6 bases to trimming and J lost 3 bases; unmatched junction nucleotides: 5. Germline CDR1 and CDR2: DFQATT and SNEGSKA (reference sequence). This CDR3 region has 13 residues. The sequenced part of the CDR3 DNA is TGCAGTGCCCTTACAGGGGTCAATCAGCCC. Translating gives CSALTGVNQP. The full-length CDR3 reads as CSALTGVNQPQHF.

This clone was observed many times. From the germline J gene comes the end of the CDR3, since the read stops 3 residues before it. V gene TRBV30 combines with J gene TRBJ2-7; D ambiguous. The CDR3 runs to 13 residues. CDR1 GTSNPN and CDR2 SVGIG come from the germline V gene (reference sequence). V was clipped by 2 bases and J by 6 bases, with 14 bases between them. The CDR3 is CAWSSRALGEQYF. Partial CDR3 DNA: TGTGCCTGGAGTTCAAGGGCCTTGGGCGAG.

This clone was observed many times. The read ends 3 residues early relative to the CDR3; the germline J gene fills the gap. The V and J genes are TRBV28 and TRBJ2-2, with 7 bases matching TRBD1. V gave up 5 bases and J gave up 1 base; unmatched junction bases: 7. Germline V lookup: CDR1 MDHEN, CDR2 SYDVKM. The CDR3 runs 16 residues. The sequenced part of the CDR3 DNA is TGTGCCAGCAGTCCGAGGACAGGTGTGAACACCGGGGAG. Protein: CASSPRTGVNTGE. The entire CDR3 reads CASSPRTGVNTGELFF.

Partial CDR3 DNA: TGTGCCAGCAGTGAGGACAGCTCTGGGGCCAACGTA. It is translated as CASSEDSSGANV. The entire CDR3 sequence reads CASSEDSSGANVAFF. The chain uses TRBV6-1 and TRBJ1-1, with TRBD1 as a possible D gene (6 bases). The observed sequence ends 3 residues before the CDR3 terminus, with the missing tail filled in from the germline J gene. Germline V gene lookup returns CDR1 MNHNS and CDR2 SASEGT. The CDR3 extends over 15 amino acids.

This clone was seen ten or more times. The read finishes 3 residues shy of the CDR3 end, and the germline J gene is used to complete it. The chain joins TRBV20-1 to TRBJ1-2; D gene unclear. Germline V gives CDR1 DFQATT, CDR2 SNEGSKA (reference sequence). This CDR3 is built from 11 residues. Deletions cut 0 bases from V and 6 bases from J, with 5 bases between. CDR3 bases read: TGCAGTGCTAGAGAGGCACATGGC. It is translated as CSAREAHG. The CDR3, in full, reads CSAREAHGYTF.

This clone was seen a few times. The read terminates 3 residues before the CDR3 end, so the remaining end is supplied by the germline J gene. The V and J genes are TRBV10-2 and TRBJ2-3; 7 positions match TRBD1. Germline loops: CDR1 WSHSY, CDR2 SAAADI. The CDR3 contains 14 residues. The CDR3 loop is CASSWDRLQETQYF. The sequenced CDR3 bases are TGCGCCAGCAGTTGGGACAGACTTCAAGAGACG.

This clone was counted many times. CDR3 DNA, as far as it was read: TGTGCCAGCAGGCTTACAGGGGCCGGAGCACCC. Amino acid sequence: CASRLTGAGAP. In full, the CDR3 is CASRLTGAGAPLHF. The chain combines TRBV6-2 or TRBV6-3 with TRBJ1-6; 7 positions agree with TRBD1. The CDR3 end falls 3 residues outside the read, so it is completed with the germline J gene. The CDR3 extends over 14 amino acids. J lost 11 bases, V lost 6 bases, and 10 bases had no gene match. CDR1 is MNHEY and CDR2 is SVGEGT in the germline V gene.

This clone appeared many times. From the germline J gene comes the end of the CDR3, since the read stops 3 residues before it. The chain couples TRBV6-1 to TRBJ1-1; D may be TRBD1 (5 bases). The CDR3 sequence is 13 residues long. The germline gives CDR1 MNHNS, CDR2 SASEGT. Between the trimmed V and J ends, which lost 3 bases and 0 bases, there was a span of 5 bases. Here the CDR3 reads CASSETVNTEAFF. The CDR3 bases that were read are TGTGCCAGCAGTGAGACAGTGAACACTGAA.

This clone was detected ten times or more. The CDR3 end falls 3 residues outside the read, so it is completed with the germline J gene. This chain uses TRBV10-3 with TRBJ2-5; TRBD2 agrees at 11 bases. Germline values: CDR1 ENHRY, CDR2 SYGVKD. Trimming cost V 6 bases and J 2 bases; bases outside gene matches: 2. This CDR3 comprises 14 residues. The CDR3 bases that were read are TGTGCCATCAGCGCTAGCGGGGGGCAAGAGACC. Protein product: CAISASGGQET. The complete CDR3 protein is CAISASGGQETQYF.

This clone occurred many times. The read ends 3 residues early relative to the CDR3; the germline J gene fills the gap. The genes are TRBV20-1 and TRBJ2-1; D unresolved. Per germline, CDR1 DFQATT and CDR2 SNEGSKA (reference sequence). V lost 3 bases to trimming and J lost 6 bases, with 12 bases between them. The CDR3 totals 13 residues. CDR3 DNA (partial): TGCAGTGCTAGGGATGGGCGAGGCAATGAG. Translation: CSARDGRGNE. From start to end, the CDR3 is CSARDGRGNEQFF.

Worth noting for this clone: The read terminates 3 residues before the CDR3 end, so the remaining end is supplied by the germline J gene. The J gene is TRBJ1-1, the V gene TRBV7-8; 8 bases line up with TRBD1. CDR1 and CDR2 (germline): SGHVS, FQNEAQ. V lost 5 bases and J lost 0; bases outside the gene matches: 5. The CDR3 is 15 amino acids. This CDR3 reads CASSTRDRLNTEAFF. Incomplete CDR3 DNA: TGTGCCAGCAGCACCCGGGACAGGTTGAACACTGAA. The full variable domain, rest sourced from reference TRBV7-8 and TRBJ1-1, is GAGVSQSPRYKVAKRGQDVALRCDPISGHVSLFWYQQALGQGPEFLTYFQNEAQLDKSGLPSDRFFAERPEGSVSTLKIQRTQQEDSAVYLCASSTRDRLNTEAFFGQGTRLTVV.

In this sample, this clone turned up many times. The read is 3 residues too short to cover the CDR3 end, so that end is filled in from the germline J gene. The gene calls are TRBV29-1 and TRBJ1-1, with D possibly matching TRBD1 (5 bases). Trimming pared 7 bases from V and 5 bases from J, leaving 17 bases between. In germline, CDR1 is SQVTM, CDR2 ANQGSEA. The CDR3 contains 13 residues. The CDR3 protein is CSARGAADTEAFF. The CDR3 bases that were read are TGCAGCGCCCGCGGGGCGGCAGATACTGAA.

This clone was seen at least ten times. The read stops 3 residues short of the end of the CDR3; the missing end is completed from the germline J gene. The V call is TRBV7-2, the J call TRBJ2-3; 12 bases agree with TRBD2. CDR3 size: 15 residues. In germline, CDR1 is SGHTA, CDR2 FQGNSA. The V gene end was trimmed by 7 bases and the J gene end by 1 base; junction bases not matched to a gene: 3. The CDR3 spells CASNRLAGGTDTQYF. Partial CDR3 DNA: TGTGCCAGCAACCGACTAGCGGGGGGCACAGATACG.

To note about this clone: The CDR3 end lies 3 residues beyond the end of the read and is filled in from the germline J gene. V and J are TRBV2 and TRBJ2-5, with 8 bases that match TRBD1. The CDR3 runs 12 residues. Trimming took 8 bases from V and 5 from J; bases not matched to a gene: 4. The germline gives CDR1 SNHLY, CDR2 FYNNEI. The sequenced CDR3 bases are TGTGCCAGCGCGACAGGGGTTGAGACC. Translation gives CASATGVET. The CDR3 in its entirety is CASATGVETQYF.

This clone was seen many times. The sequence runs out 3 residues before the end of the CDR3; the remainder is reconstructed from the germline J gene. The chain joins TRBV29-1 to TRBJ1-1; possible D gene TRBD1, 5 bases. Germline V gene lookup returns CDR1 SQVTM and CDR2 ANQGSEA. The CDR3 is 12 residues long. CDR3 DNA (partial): TGCAGCGTTGAAGATTCCGGCCAGGGA. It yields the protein CSVEDSGQG. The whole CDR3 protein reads CSVEDSGQGAFF.

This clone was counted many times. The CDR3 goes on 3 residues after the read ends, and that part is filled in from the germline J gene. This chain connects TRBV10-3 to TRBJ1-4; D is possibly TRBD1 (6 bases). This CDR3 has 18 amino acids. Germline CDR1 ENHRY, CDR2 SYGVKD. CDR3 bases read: TGTGCCATCAGCAACCTCCCCCCGGGGGGCGTCGATAATTCACCA. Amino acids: CAISNLPPGGVDNSP. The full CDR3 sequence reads CAISNLPPGGVDNSPLFF.

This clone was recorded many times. This CDR3 reads CAILPRTVYNEQFF. The CDR3 bases that were read are TGTGCCATCTTACCCAGAACAGTCTACAATGAG. The V gene is TRBV10-3, the J gene TRBJ2-1, with unresolved D. The CDR3 end falls 3 residues outside the read, so it is completed with the germline J gene. The CDR3 has 14 amino acids. The germline V and J ends were trimmed by 8 bases and 3 bases, with 14 bases remaining between them. Looked up from germline, CDR1 is ENHRY and CDR2 is SYGVKD.

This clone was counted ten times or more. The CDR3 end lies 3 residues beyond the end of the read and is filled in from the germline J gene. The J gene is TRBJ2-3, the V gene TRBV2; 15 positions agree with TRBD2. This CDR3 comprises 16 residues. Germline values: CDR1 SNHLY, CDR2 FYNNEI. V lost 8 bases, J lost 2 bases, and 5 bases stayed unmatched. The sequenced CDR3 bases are TGTGCCAGCTCTGGGACTAGCGGGGGGTTCACAGATACG. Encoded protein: CASSGTSGGFTDT. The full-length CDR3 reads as CASSGTSGGFTDTQYF.

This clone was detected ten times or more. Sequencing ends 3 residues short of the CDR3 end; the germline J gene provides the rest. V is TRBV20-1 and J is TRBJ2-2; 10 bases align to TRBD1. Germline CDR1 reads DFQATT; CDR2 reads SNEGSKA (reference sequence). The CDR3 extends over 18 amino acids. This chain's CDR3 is CSASGLDRGLVTNEKLFF. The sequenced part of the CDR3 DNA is TGCAGTGCTAGTGGTTTGGACAGGGGGTTAGTAACTAATGAAAAG.

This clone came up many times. The CDR3 protein is CASSYSGLNTGELFF. The part of the CDR3 DNA that was read is TGTGCCAGCAGTTACTCGGGACTGAACACCGGGGAG. The chain employs TRBV6-2 or TRBV6-3 and TRBJ2-2, with D perhaps TRBD2 (6 bases). Sequencing ends 3 residues short of the CDR3 end; the germline J gene provides the rest. This CDR3 spans 15 amino acids. The V gene lost 0 bases and the J gene lost 1 base, with 6 bases spanning the gap. Germline-derived CDR1 and CDR2 are MNHEY and SVGEGT.

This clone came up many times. The DNA read from the CDR3 is TGCAGTGCGAGGGGGCTCACTAATGAAAAA. Protein: CSARGLTNEK. The whole CDR3 reads CSARGLTNEKLFF. The gene calls are TRBV20-1 and TRBJ1-4, with 7 bases fitting TRBD1. The CDR3 is cut off 3 residues early in the read; its end comes from the germline J gene. CDR1 is DFQATT and CDR2 is SNEGSKA in the germline V gene (reference sequence). This CDR3 has 13 amino acids. Trimming removed 6 bases from V and 2 bases from J; junction bases left unmatched: 3.

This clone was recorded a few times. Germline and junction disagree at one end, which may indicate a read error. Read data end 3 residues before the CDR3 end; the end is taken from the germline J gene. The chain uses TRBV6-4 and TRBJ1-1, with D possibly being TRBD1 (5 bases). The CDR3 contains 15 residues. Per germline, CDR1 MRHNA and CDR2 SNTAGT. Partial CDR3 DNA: TGTGCCGGCAGTTCTCAGGGCGGCATGAACACTGAA. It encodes CAGSSQGGMNTE. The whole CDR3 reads CAGSSQGGMNTEAFF.

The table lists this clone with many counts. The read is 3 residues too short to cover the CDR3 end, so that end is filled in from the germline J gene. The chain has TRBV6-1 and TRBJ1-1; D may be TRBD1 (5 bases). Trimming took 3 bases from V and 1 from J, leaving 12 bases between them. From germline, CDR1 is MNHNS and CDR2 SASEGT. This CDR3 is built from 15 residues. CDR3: CASSDRDRKNTEAFF. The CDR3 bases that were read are TGTGCCAGCAGTGATAGAGACAGAAAGAACACTGAA.

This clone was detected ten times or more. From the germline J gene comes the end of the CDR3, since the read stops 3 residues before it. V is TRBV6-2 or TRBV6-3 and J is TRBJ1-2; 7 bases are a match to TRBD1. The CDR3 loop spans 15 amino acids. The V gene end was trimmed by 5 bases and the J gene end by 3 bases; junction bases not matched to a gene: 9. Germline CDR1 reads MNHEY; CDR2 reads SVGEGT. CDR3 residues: CASSDWTGLDYGYTF. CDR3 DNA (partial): TGTGCCAGCAGTGATTGGACAGGCCTGGACTATGGC.